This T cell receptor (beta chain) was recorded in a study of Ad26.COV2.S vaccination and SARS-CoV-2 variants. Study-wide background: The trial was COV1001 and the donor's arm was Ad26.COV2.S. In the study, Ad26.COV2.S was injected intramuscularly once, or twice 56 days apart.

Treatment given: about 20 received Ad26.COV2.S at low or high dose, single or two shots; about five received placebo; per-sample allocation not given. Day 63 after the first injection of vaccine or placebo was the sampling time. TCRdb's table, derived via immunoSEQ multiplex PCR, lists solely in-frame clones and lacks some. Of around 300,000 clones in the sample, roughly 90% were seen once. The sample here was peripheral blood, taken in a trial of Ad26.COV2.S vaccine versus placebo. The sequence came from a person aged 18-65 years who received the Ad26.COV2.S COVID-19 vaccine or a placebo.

CDR3 in amino acids: CASSSTGNPNQPQHF. In nucleotides, the CDR3 is TGTGCCAGCAGTTCCACAGGGAATCCCAATCAGCCCCAGCATTTT. The rearrangement links TRBV6-2 or TRBV6-3 to TRBJ1-5, with a possible D match to TRBD1 (6 bases). V dropped 4 bases and J dropped 3 bases, with 13 bases sitting between them. The CDR3 is 15 amino acids. Germline lookup yields CDR1 MNHEY and CDR2 SVGEGT.